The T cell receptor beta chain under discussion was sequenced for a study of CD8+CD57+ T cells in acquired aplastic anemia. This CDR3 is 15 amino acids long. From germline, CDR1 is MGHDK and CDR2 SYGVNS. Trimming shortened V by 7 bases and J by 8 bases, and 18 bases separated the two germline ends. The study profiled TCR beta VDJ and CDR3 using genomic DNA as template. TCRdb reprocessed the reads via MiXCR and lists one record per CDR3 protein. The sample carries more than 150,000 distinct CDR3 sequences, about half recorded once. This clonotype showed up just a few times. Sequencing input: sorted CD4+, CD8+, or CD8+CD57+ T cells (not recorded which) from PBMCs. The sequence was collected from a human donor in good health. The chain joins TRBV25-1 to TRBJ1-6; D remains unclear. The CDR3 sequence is CASKDPGFHHSPLHF. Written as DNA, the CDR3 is TGTGCCAGCAAAGATCCGGGATTTCACCATTCACCCCTCCACTTT. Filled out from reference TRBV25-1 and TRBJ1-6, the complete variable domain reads EADIYQTPRYLVIGTGKKITLECSQTMGHDKMYWYQQDPGMELHLIHYSYGVNSTEKGDLSSESTVSRIRTEHFPLTLESARPSHTSQYLCASKDPGFHHSPLHFGNGTRLTVT.